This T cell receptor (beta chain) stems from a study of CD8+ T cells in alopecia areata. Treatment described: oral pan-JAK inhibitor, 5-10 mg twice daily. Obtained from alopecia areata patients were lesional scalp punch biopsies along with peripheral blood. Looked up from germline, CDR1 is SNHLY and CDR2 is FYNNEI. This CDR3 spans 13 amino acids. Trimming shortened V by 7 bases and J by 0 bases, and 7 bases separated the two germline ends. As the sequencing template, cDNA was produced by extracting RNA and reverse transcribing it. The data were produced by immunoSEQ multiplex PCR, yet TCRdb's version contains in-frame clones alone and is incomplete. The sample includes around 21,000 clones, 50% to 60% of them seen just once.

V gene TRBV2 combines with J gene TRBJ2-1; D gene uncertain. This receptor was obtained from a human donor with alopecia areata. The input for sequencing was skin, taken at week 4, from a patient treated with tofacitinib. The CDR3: CASKTSSYNEQFF. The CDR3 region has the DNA TGTGCCAGCAAGACTTCCTCCTACAATGAGCAGTTCTTC.